These 4 T cell receptor beta chains share one sample of origin, sequenced in a study of early T cells in non-severe SARS-CoV-2 infection. TCRdb reanalysed the 5' RACE reads using MiXCR and keeps one entry per CDR3 protein. This sample has about 26,000 distinct CDR3 sequences, with roughly 4.1% found just once. The sample was whole blood. All receptors derive from an adult who was a healthcare worker with PCR-confirmed SARS-CoV-2 infection or an uninfected control (not recorded which).

The sample holds a few counts of this clonotype. V gene TRBV20-1 combines with J gene TRBJ2-3, with D perhaps matching TRBD1 or TRBD2 (6 bases each). This CDR3 region has 13 residues. Germline assignment: CDR1 DFQATT and CDR2 SNEGSKA (reference sequence). V was pared by 7 bases and J by 1 base, with 12 bases between. Written as DNA, the CDR3 is TGCAGTGTTCGGGGGCTGGGCACAGATACGCAGTATTTT. Translating gives CSVRGLGTDTQYF.

In this sample, this clonotype turned up many times. The V gene is TRBV4-1, the J gene TRBJ2-5, with D unclear. This CDR3 has 13 residues. Trimming took off 4 bases at V and 2 bases at J, with 8 bases between the two ends. Germline V gene lookup returns CDR1 MGHRA and CDR2 YSYEKL. The CDR3 nucleotides are TGCGCCAGCAGCCGAGGACCGCAAGAGACCCAGTACTTC. Translating it yields CASSRGPQETQYF.

This clonotype was found many times. V usage is TRBV7-9 and J usage is TRBJ1-1, with no clear D. Trimming cost V 3 bases and J 0 bases, with 8 bases left between them. Germline CDR1 SEHNR, CDR2 FQNEAQ (reference sequence). The length of the CDR3 is 14 residues. The CDR3 DNA follows: TGTGCCAGCAGCTTGCCAGACATGAACACTGAAGCTTTCTTT. Amino acid sequence: CASSLPDMNTEAFF.

This clonotype was observed many times. The rearrangement links TRBV5-1 to TRBJ2-7, with TRBD1 matching 7 bases. Germline V gene lookup returns CDR1 SGHRS and CDR2 YFSETQ. The CDR3 is 14 amino acids. V trimming: 4 bases; J trimming: 2 bases; junction bases outside the gene matches: 6. In nucleotides, the CDR3 is TGCGCCAGCAGCGTCCGGGACAGCGCCTACGAGCAGTACTTC. Translated: CASSVRDSAYEQYF.